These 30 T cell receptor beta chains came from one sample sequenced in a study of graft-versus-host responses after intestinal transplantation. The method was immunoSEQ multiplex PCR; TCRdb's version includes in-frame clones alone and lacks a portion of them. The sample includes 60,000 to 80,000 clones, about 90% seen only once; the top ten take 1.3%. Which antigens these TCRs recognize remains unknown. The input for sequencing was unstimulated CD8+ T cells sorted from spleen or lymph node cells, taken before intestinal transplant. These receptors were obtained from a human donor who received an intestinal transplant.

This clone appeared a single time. DNA of the CDR3: TGTGCCAGCGATTCGCGGGGGCCCTACAATGAGCAGTTCTTC. It yields the protein CASDSRGPYNEQFF. The V gene is TRBV6-1, the J gene TRBJ2-1; D might be TRBD2 (7 bases). Looked up from germline, CDR1 is MNHNS and CDR2 is SASEGT. The CDR3 is made up of 14 amino acids. Trimming cost V 8 bases and J 2 bases, with 13 bases left between them.

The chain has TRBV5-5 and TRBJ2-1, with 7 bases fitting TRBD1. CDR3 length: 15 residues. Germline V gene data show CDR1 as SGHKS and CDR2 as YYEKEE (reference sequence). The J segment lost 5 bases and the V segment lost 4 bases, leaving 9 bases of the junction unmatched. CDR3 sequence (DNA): TGTGCCAGCAGCCAGAACAGGGGTTTAGACAATGAGCAGTTCTTC. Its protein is CASSQNRGLDNEQFF.

The CDR3 is CASSPRLAGGYEQYF. The CDR3 nucleotides are TGTGCCAGCAGCCCACGACTAGCGGGGGGCTACGAGCAGTACTTC. The gene calls are TRBV9 and TRBJ2-7, with 13 bases identical to TRBD2. CDR3 length: 15 residues. CDR1 SGDLS and CDR2 YYNGEE come from the germline V gene. V lost 4 bases to trimming and J lost 3 bases; unmatched junction nucleotides: 4.

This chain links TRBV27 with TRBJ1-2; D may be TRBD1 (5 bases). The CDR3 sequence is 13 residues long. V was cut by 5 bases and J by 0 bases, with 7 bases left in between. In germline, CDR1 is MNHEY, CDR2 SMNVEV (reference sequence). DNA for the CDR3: TGTGCCAGCAGTGGGGCAGCTAACTATGGCTACACCTTC. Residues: CASSGAANYGYTF.

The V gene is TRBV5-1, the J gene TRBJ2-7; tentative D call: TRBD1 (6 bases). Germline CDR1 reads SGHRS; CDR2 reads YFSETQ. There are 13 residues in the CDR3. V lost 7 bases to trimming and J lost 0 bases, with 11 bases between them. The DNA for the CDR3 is TGCGCCAGCTACAGGGTGGGCTCCTACGAGCAGTACTTC. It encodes CASYRVGSYEQYF.

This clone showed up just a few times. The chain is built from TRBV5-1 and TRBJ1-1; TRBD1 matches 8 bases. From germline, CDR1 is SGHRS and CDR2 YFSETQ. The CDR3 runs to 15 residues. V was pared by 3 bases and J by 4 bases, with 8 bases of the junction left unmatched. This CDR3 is CASSSPGGASTEAFF. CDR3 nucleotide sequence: TGCGCCAGCAGCTCACCAGGGGGCGCGTCCACTGAAGCTTTCTTT.

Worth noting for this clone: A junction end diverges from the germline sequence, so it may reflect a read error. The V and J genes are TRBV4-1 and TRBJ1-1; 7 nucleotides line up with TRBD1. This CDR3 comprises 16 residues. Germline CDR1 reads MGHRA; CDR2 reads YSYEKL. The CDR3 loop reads CAGSREPEGAGTEAFF. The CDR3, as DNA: TGCGCCGGCAGCCGCGAACCTGAGGGGGCGGGCACTGAAGCTTTCTTT.

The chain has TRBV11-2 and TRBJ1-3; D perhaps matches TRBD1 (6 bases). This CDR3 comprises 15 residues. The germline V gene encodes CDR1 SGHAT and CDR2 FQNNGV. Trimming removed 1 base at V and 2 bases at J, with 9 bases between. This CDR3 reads CASSLGGGTGNTIYF. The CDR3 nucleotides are TGTGCCAGCAGCTTAGGGGGGGGCACTGGAAACACCATATATTTT.

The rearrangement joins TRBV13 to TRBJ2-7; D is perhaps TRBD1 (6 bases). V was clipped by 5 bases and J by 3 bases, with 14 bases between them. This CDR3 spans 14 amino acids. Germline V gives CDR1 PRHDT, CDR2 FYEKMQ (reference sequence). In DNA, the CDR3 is TGTGCCAGCAGCCCGTCGGGACATCTCTACGAGCAGTACTTC. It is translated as CASSPSGHLYEQYF.

CDR3 DNA: TGTGCCAGCAGTCTATGGGGGGGCCCACTTGAGCAGTTCTTC. This translates into CASSLWGGPLEQFF. The rearrangement uses TRBV27 and TRBJ2-1, with a weak D call TRBD2 (7 bases). Trimming took off 5 bases at V and 9 bases at J, with 17 bases between the two ends. The CDR3 loop spans 14 amino acids. Germline V gene lookup returns CDR1 MNHEY and CDR2 SMNVEV (reference sequence).

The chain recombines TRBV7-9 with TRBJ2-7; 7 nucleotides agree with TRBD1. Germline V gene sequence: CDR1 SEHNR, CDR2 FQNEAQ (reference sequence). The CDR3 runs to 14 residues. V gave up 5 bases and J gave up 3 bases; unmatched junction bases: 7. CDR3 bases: TGTGCCAGCAGCCCCGGGGACAGCCACTACGAGCAGTACTTC. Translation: CASSPGDSHYEQYF.

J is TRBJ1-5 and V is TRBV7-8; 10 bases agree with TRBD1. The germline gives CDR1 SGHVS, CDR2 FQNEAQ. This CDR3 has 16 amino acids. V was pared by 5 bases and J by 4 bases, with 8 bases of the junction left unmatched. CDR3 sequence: CASSPPGQGENQPQHF. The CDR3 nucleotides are TGTGCCAGCAGCCCACCCGGACAGGGGGAGAATCAGCCCCAGCATTTT. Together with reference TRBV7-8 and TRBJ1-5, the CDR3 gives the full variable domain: GAGVSQSPRYKVAKRGQDVALRCDPISGHVSLFWYQQALGQGPEFLTYFQNEAQLDKSGLPSDRFFAERPEGSVSTLKIQRTQQEDSAVYLCASSPPGQGENQPQHFGDGTRLSIL.

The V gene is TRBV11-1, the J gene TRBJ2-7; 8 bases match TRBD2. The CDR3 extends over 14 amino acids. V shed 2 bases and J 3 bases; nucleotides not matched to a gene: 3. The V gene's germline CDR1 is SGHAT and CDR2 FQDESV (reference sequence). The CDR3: CASSLTGGSYEQYF. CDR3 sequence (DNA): TGTGCCAGCAGCTTAACGGGGGGGAGCTACGAGCAGTACTTC.

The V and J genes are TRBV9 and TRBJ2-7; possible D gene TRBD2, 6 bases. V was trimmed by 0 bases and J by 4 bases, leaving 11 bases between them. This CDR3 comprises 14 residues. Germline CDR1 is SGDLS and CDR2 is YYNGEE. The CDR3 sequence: CASSVGGVGYEQYF. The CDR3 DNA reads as TGTGCCAGCAGCGTAGGGGGGGTCGGGTACGAGCAGTACTTC.

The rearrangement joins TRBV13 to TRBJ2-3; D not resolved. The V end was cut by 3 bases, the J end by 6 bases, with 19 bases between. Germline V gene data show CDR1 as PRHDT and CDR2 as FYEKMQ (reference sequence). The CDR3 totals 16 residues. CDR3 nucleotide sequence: TGTGCCAGCAGCTTCCCTTTTGATCCCCGAGCCGATACGCAGTATTTT. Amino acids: CASSFPFDPRADTQYF.

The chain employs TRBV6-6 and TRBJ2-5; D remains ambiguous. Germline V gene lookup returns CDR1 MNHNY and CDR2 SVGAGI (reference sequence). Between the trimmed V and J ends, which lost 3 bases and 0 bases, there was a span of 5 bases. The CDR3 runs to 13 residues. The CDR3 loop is CASSYRDQETQYF. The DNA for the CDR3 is TGTGCCAGCAGTTATCGAGACCAAGAGACCCAGTACTTC.

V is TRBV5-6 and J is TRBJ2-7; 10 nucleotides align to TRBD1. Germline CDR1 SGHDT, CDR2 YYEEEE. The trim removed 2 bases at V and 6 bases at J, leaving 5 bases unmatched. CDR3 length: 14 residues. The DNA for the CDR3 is TGTGCCAGCAGCTTCGGGACAGGGGTTGGCGAGCAGTACTTC. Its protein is CASSFGTGVGEQYF.

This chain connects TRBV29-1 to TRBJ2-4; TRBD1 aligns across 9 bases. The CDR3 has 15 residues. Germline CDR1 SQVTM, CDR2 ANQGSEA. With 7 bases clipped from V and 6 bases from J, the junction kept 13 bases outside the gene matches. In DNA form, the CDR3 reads TGCAGCGCCGCCGGGACAGGGAGAGGGGGAAACATTCAGTACTTC. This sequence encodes CSAAGTGRGGNIQYF. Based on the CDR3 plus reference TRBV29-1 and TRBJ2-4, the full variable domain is SAVISQKPSRDICQRGTSLTIQCQVDSQVTMMFWYRQQPGQSLTLIATANQGSEATYESGFVIDKFPISRPNLTFSTLTVSNMSPEDSSIYLCSAAGTGRGGNIQYFGAGTRLSVL.

In DNA, the CDR3 is TGTGCCAGCAGCCCCAGCGGGGGGAGTGGCACCGGGGAGCTGTTTTTT. It specifies CASSPSGGSGTGELFF. The chain links TRBV11-1 to TRBJ2-2, with TRBD2 identical over 9 bases. CDR1 and CDR2 from the germline V gene are SGHAT and FQDESV (reference sequence). The J segment lost 4 bases and the V segment lost 5 bases, leaving 8 bases of the junction unmatched. The CDR3 is made up of 16 amino acids.

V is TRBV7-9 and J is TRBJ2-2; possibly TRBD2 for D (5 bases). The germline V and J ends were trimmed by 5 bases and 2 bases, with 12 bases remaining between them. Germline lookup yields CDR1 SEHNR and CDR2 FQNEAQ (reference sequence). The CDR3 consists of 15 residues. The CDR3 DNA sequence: TGTGCCAGCAGCCATGTGGGGAGTAACACCGGGGAGCTGTTTTTT. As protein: CASSHVGSNTGELFF.

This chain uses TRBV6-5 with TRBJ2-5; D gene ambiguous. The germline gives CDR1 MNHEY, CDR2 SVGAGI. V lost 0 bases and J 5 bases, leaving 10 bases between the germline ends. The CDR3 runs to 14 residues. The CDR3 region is CASSYSAGLETQYF. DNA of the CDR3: TGTGCCAGCAGTTACTCCGCAGGCTTGGAGACCCAGTACTTC.

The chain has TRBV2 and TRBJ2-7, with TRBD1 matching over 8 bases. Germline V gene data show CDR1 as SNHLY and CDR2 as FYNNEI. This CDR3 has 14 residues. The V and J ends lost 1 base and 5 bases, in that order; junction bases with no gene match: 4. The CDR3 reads CASSEGTGSNEQYF. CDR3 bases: TGTGCCAGCAGTGAAGGGACAGGGTCCAACGAGCAGTACTTC.

This CDR3 reads CASRFTQGSNQPQHF. The DNA of the CDR3 is TGTGCCAGCAGATTCACACAGGGTAGCAATCAGCCCCAGCATTTT. The genes are TRBV6-5 and TRBJ1-5; TRBD1 might be the D (6 bases). This CDR3 is built from 15 residues. V dropped 6 bases and J dropped 0 bases, with 12 bases sitting between them. CDR1 is MNHEY and CDR2 is SVGAGI in the germline V gene.

The CDR3 bases are TGTGCCAGCAGCTCCTTGCGGGGAGATACGCAGTATTTT. This translates into CASSSLRGDTQYF. The chain couples TRBV11-2 to TRBJ2-3, with D tentatively TRBD2 (6 bases). CDR1 and CDR2 from the germline V gene are SGHAT and FQNNGV. This CDR3 has 13 amino acids. The ends were cut back, 4 bases at V and 5 bases at J, with 10 bases in the middle.

CDR3 DNA: TGTGCCAGCAGCTTAGATGCGGACAGGGGGAACACTGAAGCTTTCTTT. Translation gives CASSLDADRGNTEAFF. The genes are TRBV11-2 and TRBJ1-1; 9 bases are a match to TRBD1. The CDR3 loop spans 16 amino acids. CDR1 SGHAT and CDR2 FQNNGV come from the germline V gene. Losses at the gene ends were 0 bases for V and 1 base for J; bases not matched to a gene: 3.

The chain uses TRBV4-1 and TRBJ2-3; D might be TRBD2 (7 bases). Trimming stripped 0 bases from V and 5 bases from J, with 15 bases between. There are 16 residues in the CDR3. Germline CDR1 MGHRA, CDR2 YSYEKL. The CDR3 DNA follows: TGCGCCAGCAGCCAAGATGCCGGGGGGCAGGGAGATACGCAGTATTTT. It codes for CASSQDAGGQGDTQYF.

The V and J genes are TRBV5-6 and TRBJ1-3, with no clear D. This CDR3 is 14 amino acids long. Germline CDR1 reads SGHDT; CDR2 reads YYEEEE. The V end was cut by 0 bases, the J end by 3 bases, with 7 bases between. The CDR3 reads CASSLGSGGNTIYF. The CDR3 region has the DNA TGTGCCAGCAGCTTGGGCAGCGGTGGAAACACCATATATTTT.

The CDR3 protein is CASSVGQVSNEQFF. CDR3 coding DNA: TGTGCCAGCAGCGTAGGACAGGTGTCCAATGAGCAGTTCTTC. The V call is TRBV9, the J call TRBJ2-1, with D possibly being TRBD1 (6 bases). CDR3 length equals 14 residues. V was cut by 0 bases and J by 6 bases, with 10 bases left in between. In germline, CDR1 is SGDLS, CDR2 YYNGEE.

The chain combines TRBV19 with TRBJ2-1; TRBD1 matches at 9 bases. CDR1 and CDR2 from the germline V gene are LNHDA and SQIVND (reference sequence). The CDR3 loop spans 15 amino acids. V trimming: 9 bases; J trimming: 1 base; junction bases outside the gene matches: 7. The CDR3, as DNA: TGTGCCAGCGAACCGGGGACAGGGTCCTACAATGAGCAGTTCTTC. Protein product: CASEPGTGSYNEQFF.

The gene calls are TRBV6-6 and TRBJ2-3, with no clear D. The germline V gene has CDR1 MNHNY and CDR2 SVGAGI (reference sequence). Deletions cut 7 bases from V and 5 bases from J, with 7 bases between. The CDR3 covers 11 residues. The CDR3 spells CASNTGDTQYF. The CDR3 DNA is TGTGCCAGCAACACGGGAGATACGCAGTATTTT.